These 24 T cell receptor beta chains were all obtained from the same sample, sequenced in a study of beta chain features in type 1 diabetes. The investigators reverse transcribed all of the isolated RNA, so they sequenced expressed TCRB transcripts. TCRdb's copy holds only in-frame clones and misses some; the assay was immunoSEQ multiplex PCR. Of 400,000 to 450,000 clones in the sample, approximately 13% were seen once. Sequencing was performed on naive CD4+ T cells from blood. The origin of the receptors is a man aged 30-40 years in good health.

The chain recombines TRBV29-1 with TRBJ2-5, with 8 bases matching TRBD2. Germline-derived CDR1 and CDR2 are SQVTM and ANQGSEA. The CDR3 is 13 amino acids. After removal of 7 bases from V and 4 bases from J, the junction contained 8 bases not matched to a gene. CDR3 sequence: CSGVAGNRETQYF. The CDR3 DNA follows: TGCAGCGGAGTAGCGGGAAATCGAGAGACCCAGTACTTC.

The chain has TRBV10-3 and TRBJ2-7, with TRBD2 identical over 13 bases. Germline values: CDR1 ENHRY, CDR2 SYGVKD. V lost 3 bases to trimming and J lost 2 bases; unmatched junction nucleotides: 7. CDR3 length: 17 amino acids. This chain's CDR3 is CAISDTPLAGGPYEQYF. The CDR3 DNA is TGTGCCATCAGTGACACCCCACTAGCGGGGGGGCCCTACGAGCAGTACTTC.

The V call is TRBV7-9, the J call TRBJ2-1; 9 bases fit TRBD2. The CDR3 totals 15 residues. With V trimmed by 6 bases and J by 7 bases, 10 bases remained unmatched. The germline gives CDR1 SEHNR, CDR2 FQNEAQ (reference sequence). The CDR3 DNA reads as TGTGCCAGCAGTAGCTGGGCGGGAGGGAAAAATGAGCAGTTCTTC. Translated: CASSSWAGGKNEQFF.

The V call is TRBV5-6, the J call TRBJ1-2; D is undetermined. Germline V gives CDR1 SGHDT, CDR2 YYEEEE. This CDR3 is 13 amino acids long. V lost 4 bases to trimming and J lost 8 bases, with 15 bases between them. CDR3 protein: CASSPAPARGYTF. CDR3 DNA: TGTGCCAGCAGCCCTGCCCCGGCGCGGGGCTACACCTTC. Filled out from reference TRBV5-6 and TRBJ1-2, the complete variable domain reads DAGVTQSPTHLIKTRGQQVTLRCSPKSGHDTVSWYQQALGQGPQFIFQYYEEEERQRGNFPDRFSGHQFPNYSSELNVNALLLGDSALYLCASSPAPARGYTFGSGTRLTVV.

This clone has just a few counts. This rearrangement joins TRBV2 to TRBJ2-1; 11 nucleotides line up with TRBD2. Looked up from germline, CDR1 is SNHLY and CDR2 is FYNNEI. The V gene end was trimmed by 7 bases and the J gene end by 6 bases; junction bases not matched to a gene: 11. The CDR3 covers 16 residues. The CDR3 region has the DNA TGTGCCAGCATTGTTAGCGGGAGGGCCGGGGGCAATGAGCAGTTCTTC. Its translation is CASIVSGRAGGNEQFF.

The chain joins TRBV7-2 to TRBJ2-7, with a weak D call TRBD2 (6 bases). Trimming pared 5 bases from V and 6 bases from J, leaving 20 bases between. The CDR3 spans 15 residues. Germline CDR1 reads SGHTA; CDR2 reads FQGNSA. CDR3 in DNA: TGTGCCAGCAGCCCGTCTGGTCCGGGAGTGGGCGAGCAGTACGTC. Translating gives CASSPSGPGVGEQYV.

There are a few counts of this clone. The V and J genes are TRBV2 and TRBJ1-2; no reliable D call. The CDR3 extends over 11 amino acids. Looked up from germline, CDR1 is SNHLY and CDR2 is FYNNEI. With 6 bases removed from V and 10 bases from J, the gap between germline ends came to 12 bases. CDR3 coding DNA: TGTGCCAGCAGCGGTGATCCGTTCTACACCTTC. It codes for CASSGDPFYTF.

This clone was picked up a small number of times. This chain connects TRBV5-6 to TRBJ2-7, with TRBD2 matching over 11 bases. Per the germline V gene, CDR1 is SGHDT and CDR2 is YYEEEE. The CDR3 is made up of 18 amino acids. V was pared by 0 bases and J by 2 bases, with 10 bases of the junction left unmatched. The CDR3 reads CASSLGPSSGRPPYEQYV. The CDR3 DNA reads as TGTGCCAGCAGCTTGGGACCTTCTAGCGGGAGGCCCCCCTACGAGCAGTACGTC.

The V call is TRBV6-6, the J call TRBJ2-1; D is ambiguous. The germline CDR1 and CDR2 sequences are MNHNY and SVGAGI (reference sequence). The V end lost 0 bases, the J end lost 7 bases, and 10 bases lay between the germline ends. There are 14 residues in the CDR3. CDR3 region: CASSYSSLGNEQFF. The CDR3 DNA sequence: TGTGCCAGCAGTTACTCGAGTTTAGGGAATGAGCAGTTCTTC.

Only a few counts were recorded for this clone. The chain links TRBV30 to TRBJ2-1, with D perhaps matching TRBD2 (6 bases). Deletions cut 2 bases from V and 4 bases from J, with 12 bases between. Germline V gives CDR1 GTSNPN, CDR2 SVGIG (reference sequence). This CDR3 spans 14 amino acids. The chain's CDR3 is CAWSPEGPYNEQFF. As DNA, the CDR3 is TGTGCCTGGAGTCCGGAGGGGCCATACAATGAGCAGTTCTTC.

The chain uses TRBV25-1 and TRBJ2-3; D remains ambiguous. The CDR3 sequence is 13 residues long. The V end was cut by 2 bases, the J end by 2 bases, with 5 bases between. Germline V gene lookup returns CDR1 MGHDK and CDR2 SYGVNS. The CDR3 DNA reads TGTGCCAGCAGTGAACCAAACACAGATACGCAGTATTTT. Translation gives CASSEPNTDTQYF. The variable domain in full, completed from reference TRBV25-1 and TRBJ2-3, reads EADIYQTPRYLVIGTGKKITLECSQTMGHDKMYWYQQDPGMELHLIHYSYGVNSTEKGDLSSESTVSRIRTEHFPLTLESARPSHTSQYLCASSEPNTDTQYFGPGTRLTVL.

The chain links TRBV29-1 to TRBJ2-3; 9 bases match TRBD2. Per the germline V gene, CDR1 is SQVTM and CDR2 is ANQGSEA. This CDR3 has 14 residues. J lost 2 bases, V lost 5 bases, and 5 bases had no gene match. As DNA, the CDR3 is TGCAGCGTTCCTCAGCGGGGGGTCACAGATACGCAGTATTTT. This sequence encodes CSVPQRGVTDTQYF.

This clone was seen ten or more times. The genes are TRBV14 and TRBJ2-1; TRBD2 aligns across 9 bases. The CDR3 is 13 amino acids. CDR1 is SGHDN and CDR2 is FVKESK in the germline V gene. V was clipped by 2 bases and J by 9 bases; unmatched bases: 2. The CDR3 region is CASSQLAGVEQFF. The CDR3 DNA follows: TGTGCCAGCAGCCAATTAGCGGGGGTTGAGCAGTTCTTC.

The rearrangement uses TRBV9 and TRBJ1-1; D is uncertain. Deletions cut 0 bases from V and 1 base from J, with 10 bases between. The CDR3 has 15 amino acids. The germline CDR1 and CDR2 sequences are SGDLS and YYNGEE. The CDR3 reads CASSVVSTGNTEAFF. The CDR3 DNA reads as TGTGCCAGCAGCGTAGTGAGCACGGGGAACACTGAAGCTTTCTTT.

The rearrangement links TRBV29-1 to TRBJ1-1, with TRBD1 matching 8 bases. J lost 2 bases, V lost 7 bases, and 9 bases had no gene match. This CDR3 region has 14 residues. Per germline, CDR1 SQVTM and CDR2 ANQGSEA. In nucleotides, the CDR3 is TGCAGCGCCTCAGCCGGGACAGGAAACACTGAAGCTTTCTTT. It specifies CSASAGTGNTEAFF. Combining the CDR3 with reference TRBV29-1 and TRBJ1-1 gives the whole variable domain SAVISQKPSRDICQRGTSLTIQCQVDSQVTMMFWYRQQPGQSLTLIATANQGSEATYESGFVIDKFPISRPNLTFSTLTVSNMSPEDSSIYLCSASAGTGNTEAFFGQGTRLTVV.

The CDR3 nucleotides read TGTGCCAGCAGCTTGAAGTCCCATCGTTACGAGCAGTACGTC. Its translation: CASSLKSHRYEQYV. The chain carries TRBV5-4 and TRBJ2-7; D is unresolved. Germline V gene sequence: CDR1 SGHNT, CDR2 YYREEE (reference sequence). The germline V and J ends were trimmed by 1 base and 4 bases, with 12 bases remaining between them. This CDR3 comprises 14 residues.

This clone was observed a few times. V usage is TRBV18 and J usage is TRBJ2-1, with TRBD1 identical over 9 bases. CDR3 length equals 16 residues. The V segment lost 0 bases and the J segment 8 bases; nucleotides outside the gene matches: 8. Germline V gives CDR1 KGHSH, CDR2 LQKENI. The DNA for the CDR3 is TGTGCCAGCTCACCACCTGGAGGACAGGGGTTCCATGAGCAGTTCTTC. Translating it yields CASSPPGGQGFHEQFF.

The V call is TRBV18, the J call TRBJ2-3; D gene unclear. The CDR3 consists of 12 residues. Looked up from germline, CDR1 is KGHSH and CDR2 is LQKENI. V gave up 0 bases and J gave up 7 bases, with 5 bases separating them. CDR3 region: CASSPPENTQYF. The CDR3 nucleotides are TGTGCCAGCTCACCACCAGAGAATACGCAGTATTTT.

V usage is TRBV18 and J usage is TRBJ2-3; 8 nucleotides match TRBD2. The germline CDR1 and CDR2 sequences are KGHSH and LQKENI. The CDR3 sequence is 15 residues long. V trimming: 6 bases; J trimming: 6 bases; junction bases outside the gene matches: 11. As DNA, the CDR3 is TGTGCCAGCTCTCGGGGCAGCGGGAGACTGGATACGCAGTATTTT. It codes for CASSRGSGRLDTQYF.

This sequence joins TRBV7-9 and TRBJ2-5, with 10 bases identical to TRBD2. The CDR3 covers 16 residues. In germline, CDR1 is SEHNR, CDR2 FQNEAQ (reference sequence). The junction had 11 bases not matched to a gene; V was cut back by 5 bases and J by 5 bases. This chain's CDR3 is CASSKGLAPNGETQYF. In DNA form, the CDR3 reads TGTGCCAGCAGCAAGGGACTAGCGCCCAACGGGGAGACCCAGTACTTC.

The chain is built from TRBV13 and TRBJ1-1; the D is unclear. This CDR3 region has 13 residues. In germline, CDR1 is PRHDT, CDR2 FYEKMQ (reference sequence). Trimming shortened V by 1 base and J by 1 base, and 4 bases separated the two germline ends. CDR3 sequence: CASSLVRNTEAFF. The DNA for the CDR3 is TGTGCCAGCAGCTTAGTAAGGAACACTGAAGCTTTCTTT. Supplemented by reference TRBV13 and TRBJ1-1, the full variable domain reads AAGVIQSPRHLIKEKRETATLKCYPIPRHDTVYWYQQGPGQDPQFLISFYEKMQSDKGSIPDRFSAQQFSDYHSELNMSSLELGDSALYFCASSLVRNTEAFFGQGTRLTVV.

The rearrangement uses TRBV5-1 and TRBJ2-7; TRBD2 matches at 13 bases. The germline V gene encodes CDR1 SGHRS and CDR2 YFSETQ. The CDR3 is 13 residues long. Trimming cost V 7 bases and J 4 bases; bases outside gene matches: 2. CDR3 DNA sequence: TGCGCCAGCGGACTAGCGGGGGCTTACGAGCAGTACTTC. It yields the protein CASGLAGAYEQYF.

This clone has more than one count but fewer than ten. The chain has TRBV29-1 and TRBJ1-2; TRBD1 aligns across 8 bases. Germline V CDR1 and CDR2: SQVTM, ANQGSEA. The CDR3 loop spans 17 amino acids. After removal of 2 bases from V and 5 bases from J, the junction contained 16 bases not matched to a gene. CDR3 protein: CSVEILGQVQSPYGYTF. In DNA form, the CDR3 reads TGCAGCGTTGAAATTTTGGGACAGGTTCAATCCCCGTATGGCTACACCTTC.

The rearrangement uses TRBV4-3 and TRBJ1-5, with D unclear. Trimming removed 2 bases from V and 5 bases from J, with 7 bases in between. The CDR3 covers 13 residues. From germline, CDR1 is LGHNA and CDR2 YSLEER. For the CDR3, the DNA is TGCGCCAGCAGCCAAAATAGGGATCAGCCCCAGCATTTT. This translates into CASSQNRDQPQHF.